Below are 8 T cell receptor beta chains sequenced from a single sample in a study of blood T cell repertoires in COVID-19. Profiling relied on immunoSEQ multiplex PCR, and the TCRdb table lists in-frame clones only, not all of them. The sample lists 100,000 to 150,000 clones; roughly two thirds were seen once. Sequenced input: peripheral blood. These receptor sequences come from an older woman with acute or convalescent COVID-19.

The V call is TRBV5-1, the J call TRBJ2-5; TRBD1 agrees at 11 bases. Germline values: CDR1 SGHRS, CDR2 YFSETQ. The CDR3 runs to 15 residues. The V segment lost 6 bases and the J segment 0 bases; nucleotides outside the gene matches: 4. The CDR3 coding sequence is TGCGCCAGCACCCGGACAGGGGGCGACCAAGAGACCCAGTACTTC. Translation gives CASTRTGGDQETQYF.

CDR3 nucleotide sequence: TGTGCCAGCAGTTTGGCGGGAGGGCCTAGGTACAATGAGCAGTTCTTC. Residues: CASSLAGGPRYNEQFF. The V and J genes are TRBV28 and TRBJ2-1; TRBD2 matches 9 bases. CDR1 is MDHEN and CDR2 is SYDVKM in the germline V gene. The CDR3 runs to 16 residues. The trim removed 3 bases at V and 4 bases at J, leaving 7 bases unmatched.

This chain links TRBV5-6 with TRBJ2-7, with 7 bases fitting TRBD1. Trimming at V came to 5 bases and at J to 3 bases, leaving 8 bases not matched to a gene. In germline, CDR1 is SGHDT, CDR2 YYEEEE. There are 14 residues in the CDR3. CDR3 bases: TGTGCCAGCAGACAGACAGGGAGCATCTACGAGCAGTACTTC. This encodes CASRQTGSIYEQYF.

The V call is TRBV3-1 (or the pseudogene TRBV3-2), the J call TRBJ2-1, with TRBD2 matching 7 bases. CDR1 is LGHDT and CDR2 is YNNKEL in the germline V gene (reference sequence). Unmatched junction bases numbered 13, after V lost 2 bases and J lost 9 bases. This CDR3 is 16 amino acids long. The DNA for the CDR3 is TGTGCCAGCAGCCAAAATCCTAGCGGACCTGGGGGTGAGCAGTTCTTC. It yields the protein CASSQNPSGPGGEQFF.

This rearrangement joins TRBV2 to TRBJ2-3, with TRBD1 identical over 10 bases. J was trimmed by 3 bases and V by 7 bases; bases with no gene match: 7. CDR1 and CDR2 (germline): SNHLY, FYNNEI. The CDR3 extends over 15 amino acids. CDR3 residues: CASNEGGQGTDTQYF. The CDR3 coding sequence is TGTGCCAGCAACGAAGGGGGACAGGGGACAGATACGCAGTATTTT.

The chain joins TRBV30 to TRBJ1-3; D call uncertain. This CDR3 contains 12 residues. Germline V gene sequence: CDR1 GTSNPN, CDR2 SVGIG (reference sequence). For the CDR3, the DNA is TGTGCTAGGACGGGAAGTGGAAACACCATATATTTT. This gives the protein CARTGSGNTIYF.

The chain joins TRBV6-5 to TRBJ2-7, with 14 bases lining up with TRBD2. CDR1 MNHEY and CDR2 SVGAGI come from the germline V gene. Trimming at V came to 6 bases and at J to 4 bases, leaving 5 bases not matched to a gene. The CDR3 extends over 15 amino acids. For the CDR3, the DNA is TGTGCCAGCAGGAAGGGGACTAGCGGGAGTTACGAGCAGTACTTC. Amino acids: CASRKGTSGSYEQYF.

This chain links TRBV7-9 with TRBJ1-1, with D unresolved. In germline, CDR1 is SEHNR, CDR2 FQNEAQ (reference sequence). The CDR3 contains 13 residues. The V end lost 5 bases, the J end lost 2 bases, and 9 bases lay between the germline ends. The CDR3 sequence: CASSLESNTEAFF. The CDR3 nucleotides are TGTGCCAGCAGCCTAGAATCAAACACTGAAGCTTTCTTT.